One T cell receptor (beta chain) is described in this entry. Method: immunoSEQ multiplex PCR; TCRdb's copy keeps in-frame clones and lacks some. The table has approximately 350,000 clones, roughly 90% seen once. These data come from a study of blood T cell repertoires in COVID-19. Germline loops: CDR1 SGHDN, CDR2 FVKESK. V was shortened by 3 bases and J by 5 bases, with 10 bases between the two germline ends. The CDR3 spans 13 residues. Source material: peripheral blood. The chain couples TRBV14 to TRBJ1-2; D uncertain. This receptor was obtained from a woman in her thirties with COVID-19, enrolled during active disease. CDR3 in amino acids: CASSQGADYGYTF. The CDR3, as DNA: TGTGCCAGCAGCCAGGGCGCAGATTATGGCTACACCTTC.